The rows below give T cell receptor beta chains drawn from one sample of a study of long-term antiretroviral therapy in people with HIV. Profiled with immunoSEQ multiplex PCR; TCRdb holds only in-frame clones, not every one. The sample lists several thousand clones, over 75% occurring once. Sequenced material: unsorted PBMCs, taken 0.5 years before starting antiretroviral therapy. The receptors stem from a middle-aged man with HIV. Both conserved end residues are part of each CDR3. Fields, in order: clone size, V gene, D gene, J gene, CDR3 protein, CDR3 DNA. A D gene is named only where the DNA matches it firmly. Clone size is given for some rows only: seen once, a few or many times, or a class if the clone is expanded.

size: NA
V: TRBV30
D: NA
J: TRBJ2-7
CDR3: CAWSLGGGYEQYF
DNA: TGTGCCTGGAGTCTAGGGGGGGGATACGAGCAGTACTTC

size: medium-sized
V: TRBV6-1
D: NA
J: TRBJ1-1
CDR3: CASSEALNTEAFF
DNA: TGTGCCAGCAGCGAGGCCTTGAACACTGAAGCTTTCTTT

size: NA
V: TRBV6-6
D: NA
J: TRBJ2-7
CDR3: CASRTGRAYEQYF
DNA: TGTGCCAGCAGGACAGGCAGGGCCTACGAGCAGTACTTC

size: NA
V: TRBV6-1
D: NA
J: TRBJ2-7
CDR3: CASSEGAWYYEQYF
DNA: TGTGCCAGCAGTGAAGGAGCGTGGTACTACGAGCAGTACTTC

size: NA
V: TRBV19
D: TRBD1
J: TRBJ2-7
CDR3: CASSSLRTGASYEQYF
DNA: TGTGCCAGTAGTTCACTCCGGACAGGGGCCTCCTACGAGCAGTACTTC

size: NA
V: TRBV5-1
D: NA
J: TRBJ2-5
CDR3: CASSSKGLQETQYF
DNA: TGCGCCAGCAGCTCGAAGGGGCTCCAAGAGACCCAGTACTTC

size: NA
V: TRBV7-2
D: NA
J: TRBJ1-3
CDR3: CASSLVGGRLSGNTIYF
DNA: TGTGCCAGCAGCTTAGTCGGTGGCAGGCTCTCTGGAAACACCATATATTTT

size: NA
V: TRBV28
D: NA
J: TRBJ2-4
CDR3: CASSPGSMAKNIQYF
DNA: TGTGCCAGCAGTCCCGGGTCGATGGCCAAAAACATTCAGTACTTC

size: few
V: TRBV5-5
D: NA
J: TRBJ2-2
CDR3: CASSFEGVNTGELFF
DNA: TGTGCCAGCAGCTTCGAGGGGGTGAACACCGGGGAGCTGTTTTTT

size: NA
V: TRBV6-6
D: NA
J: TRBJ2-3
CDR3: CASSYQGRDTDTQYF
DNA: TGTGCCAGCAGTTACCAAGGACGCGACACAGATACGCAGTATTTT

size: NA
V: TRBV28
D: NA
J: TRBJ2-7
CDR3: CASSLFPQGYEQYF
DNA: TGTGCCAGCAGTTTATTTCCCCAGGGCTACGAGCAGTACTTC

size: NA
V: TRBV5-1
D: NA
J: TRBJ1-1
CDR3: CASSLGFGGTEAFF
DNA: TGCGCCAGCAGCCTTGGGTTCGGGGGCACTGAAGCTTTCTTT

size: NA
V: TRBV29-1
D: NA
J: TRBJ2-1
CDR3: CSVDGPTSYNEQFF
DNA: TGCAGCGTCGACGGACCAACCTCCTACAATGAGCAGTTCTTC

size: NA
V: TRBV5-1
D: NA
J: TRBJ2-4
CDR3: CASSLGQKNIQYF
DNA: TGCGCCAGCAGCTTGGGGCAGAAAAACATTCAGTACTTC

size: NA
V: TRBV5-8
D: TRBD1
J: TRBJ1-5
CDR3: CASSVGTGYGQPQHF
DNA: TGTGCCAGCAGCGTCGGGACAGGTTATGGGCAGCCCCAGCATTTT

size: NA
V: TRBV6-1
D: TRBD1
J: TRBJ1-1
CDR3: CASSQDRTEAFF
DNA: TGTGCCAGCAGCCAGGACAGGACTGAAGCTTTCTTT

size: NA
V: TRBV9
D: TRBD1
J: TRBJ2-7
CDR3: CASSVGSGTASYEQYF
DNA: TGTGCCAGCAGCGTAGGGTCGGGGACAGCGTCCTACGAGCAGTACTTC

size: once
V: TRBV5-4
D: NA
J: TRBJ2-3
CDR3: CASSPPVAPTTQYF
DNA: TGTGCCAGCAGCCCCCCGGTGGCCCCCACTACGCAGTATTTT

size: NA
V: TRBV28
D: NA
J: TRBJ2-7
CDR3: CAIRGGAQSYEQYF
DNA: TGTGCCATAAGAGGGGGGGCCCAATCCTACGAGCAGTACTTC

size: NA
V: TRBV11-2
D: NA
J: TRBJ2-7
CDR3: CASSLVPEWNEQYF
DNA: TGTGCCAGCAGCTTAGTACCGGAGTGGAACGAGCAGTACTTC

size: NA
V: TRBV19
D: NA
J: TRBJ2-1
CDR3: CASNPYGSYNEQFF
DNA: TGTGCCAGTAACCCCTACGGCTCCTACAATGAGCAGTTCTTC

size: NA
V: TRBV7-9
D: TRBD1
J: TRBJ2-7
CDR3: CASSEGQGDEQYF
DNA: TGTGCCAGCAGCGAGGGACAGGGGGACGAGCAGTACTTC

size: NA
V: TRBV9
D: TRBD2
J: TRBJ2-7
CDR3: CASSVGGGYKQYF
DNA: TGTGCCAGCAGCGTAGGGGGGGGGTACAAGCAGTACTTC

size: NA
V: TRBV10-3
D: NA
J: TRBJ2-2
CDR3: CAISEWVLTFTGELFF
DNA: TGTGCCATCAGTGAGTGGGTTTTAACCTTCACCGGGGAGCTGTTTTTT

size: NA
V: TRBV2
D: NA
J: TRBJ1-2
CDR3: CASREVASGYGYTF
DNA: TGTGCCAGCAGGGAGGTGGCGTCAGGCTATGGCTACACCTTC

size: NA
V: TRBV30
D: TRBD2
J: TRBJ2-7
CDR3: CAWSRTSGAGEQYF
DNA: TGTGCCTGGAGTCGGACTAGCGGAGCGGGCGAGCAGTACTTC

size: NA
V: TRBV4-3
D: NA
J: TRBJ1-1
CDR3: CASSQLGFTEAFF
DNA: TGCGCCAGCAGCCAATTGGGATTCACTGAAGCTTTCTTT

size: NA
V: TRBV6-5
D: TRBD1
J: TRBJ1-2
CDR3: CASSYRTGFYGYTF
DNA: TGTGCCAGCAGTTACCGGACAGGGTTCTATGGCTACACCTTC

size: few
V: TRBV7-2
D: TRBD1
J: TRBJ1-2
CDR3: CASSSTTGGPLGYTF
DNA: TGTGCCAGCAGCTCCACTACAGGGGGCCCTCTTGGCTACACCTTC

size: NA
V: TRBV6-5
D: TRBD1
J: TRBJ2-7
CDR3: CASSYGQGALEQYF
DNA: TGTGCCAGCAGTTACGGACAGGGCGCCCTGGAGCAGTACTTC

size: once
V: TRBV13
D: TRBD2
J: TRBJ2-1
CDR3: CASSIAGTRDNEQFF
DNA: TGTGCCAGCAGCATCGCCGGGACTAGGGACAATGAGCAGTTCTTC

size: NA
V: TRBV28
D: NA
J: TRBJ1-5
CDR3: CASIYAGGHQPQHF
DNA: TGTGCCAGCATTTACGCCGGGGGCCATCAGCCCCAGCATTTT

size: medium-sized
V: TRBV30
D: NA
J: TRBJ1-1
CDR3: CAWSVGPTEAFF
DNA: TGTGCCTGGAGTGTAGGGCCCACTGAAGCTTTCTTT

size: NA
V: TRBV9
D: TRBD1
J: TRBJ2-7
CDR3: CASSPPDREYEQYF
DNA: TGTGCCAGCAGCCCCCCGGACAGGGAATACGAGCAGTACTTC

size: once
V: TRBV5-1
D: NA
J: TRBJ2-7
CDR3: CASSFGGHTYEQYF
DNA: TGCGCCAGCAGCTTCGGGGGGCACACCTACGAGCAGTACTTC

size: NA
V: TRBV2
D: NA
J: TRBJ2-7
CDR3: CASREYEQYF
DNA: TGTGCCAGCAGGGAGTACGAGCAGTACTTC

size: few
V: TRBV7-6
D: NA
J: TRBJ1-2
CDR3: CASSLAAGDYGYTF
DNA: TGTGCCAGCAGCTTAGCGGCAGGGGACTATGGCTACACCTTC

size: medium-sized
V: TRBV4-1
D: NA
J: TRBJ2-7
CDR3: CASSQTISYEQYF
DNA: TGCGCCAGCAGCCAGACGATTTCCTACGAGCAGTACTTC

size: NA
V: TRBV6-1
D: TRBD1
J: TRBJ1-5
CDR3: CASTSGQGLNQPQHF
DNA: TGTGCCAGCACCTCCGGACAGGGGCTCAATCAGCCCCAGCATTTT

size: few
V: TRBV6-5
D: NA
J: TRBJ1-2
CDR3: CASSYQVGDYGYTF
DNA: TGTGCCAGCAGTTACCAGGTTGGCGACTATGGCTACACCTTC

size: NA
V: TRBV6-5
D: TRBD1
J: TRBJ1-6
CDR3: CASSYSAGGNSPLHF
DNA: TGTGCCAGCAGTTACTCGGCAGGGGGTAATTCACCCCTCCACTTT